The source of this T cell receptor (beta chain) is a study of control samples from healthy donors and cancer patients. The CDR3 spans 14 residues. The ends were cut back, 5 bases at V and 7 bases at J, with 17 bases in the middle. CDR1 is LNHNV, CDR2 YYDKDF, per germline (reference sequence). TCRdb's copy holds only in-frame clones and misses some; the assay was immunoSEQ multiplex PCR. The table has about 130,000 clones, approximately 92% seen once. The rearrangement uses TRBV15 and TRBJ1-1; D is perhaps TRBD1 (6 bases). The sequenced material came from PBMCs. The receptor's source is a man of 80 years or more with head and neck cancer. Here the CDR3 DNA reads TGTGCCACCAGCTATCGGGGGCTCGCCTTTGAAGCTTTCTTT. Its protein product is CATSYRGLAFEAFF.